The rows below give T cell receptor beta chains drawn from one sample of a study of T cell responses to AZD1222 COVID-19 vaccine. Repertoires were generated with immunoSEQ multiplex PCR, while TCRdb's copy carries only in-frame clones and drops some. The repertoire includes roughly 75,000 clones, roughly 91% of them detected once, and roughly a sixth sits in the top ten. The sequences come from peripheral blood, collected 28 days after the second AZD1222 dose. These receptors were obtained from an adult who received the AZD1222 COVID-19 vaccine. Each CDR3 is given with its conserved first and last residue. Each record gives: D gene, V gene, J gene, clone size, CDR3 protein, CDR3 DNA. D genes are given only for firm matches. Clone size is stated in some rows and not others, as once, few, many or a class when expanded.

-,TRBV6-1,TRBJ1-3,once,CASSGGSGRSFGNTIYF,TGTGCCAGCAGTGGGGGGTCAGGACGATCCTTTGGAAACACCATATATTTT
-,TRBV29-1,TRBJ1-4,-,CSVHDGTNEKLFF,TGCAGCGTTCATGACGGTACAAATGAAAAACTGTTTTTT
-,TRBV29-1,TRBJ1-1,-,CSVESSGTELTEAFF,TGCAGCGTTGAAAGCTCCGGGACCGAGCTCACTGAAGCTTTCTTT
-,TRBV9,TRBJ1-2,many,CASSVAGSTYGYTF,TGTGCCAGCAGCGTAGCTGGCAGCACCTATGGCTACACCTTC
-,TRBV10-3,TRBJ2-7,-,CAISEGASAGQQYF,TGTGCCATCAGTGAAGGGGCGTCGGCAGGGCAGCAGTACTTC
-,TRBV6-5,TRBJ2-3,once,CASSSHGQGSTDTQYF,TGTGCCAGCAGTTCTCACGGGCAGGGAAGCACAGATACGCAGTATTTT
TRBD1,TRBV10-3,TRBJ1-1,-,CAIGGTGANTEAFF,TGTGCCATCGGGGGGACAGGGGCTAACACTGAAGCTTTCTTT
TRBD1,TRBV5-1,TRBJ2-7,-,CASSPGQDGYEQYF,TGCGCCAGCAGCCCGGGACAGGATGGCTACGAGCAGTACTTC
-,TRBV12-3/TRBV12-4,TRBJ2-7,-,CASSLSLNEQYF,TGTGCCAGCAGTTTAAGTTTGAATGAGCAGTACTTC
TRBD2,TRBV18,TRBJ2-1,few,CASSPENSGGAVGGNEQFF,TGTGCCAGCTCACCAGAGAATAGCGGGGGGGCCGTCGGAGGCAATGAGCAGTTCTTC
TRBD1,TRBV5-1,TRBJ1-6,-,CASSLEGQGNSPLHF,TGCGCCAGCAGCTTGGAGGGACAGGGAAATTCACCCCTCCACTTT
-,TRBV5-4,TRBJ1-6,-,CASSLDRDHSPLHF,TGTGCCAGCAGCTTGGACAGGGATCATTCACCCCTCCACTTT
-,TRBV24-1,TRBJ2-2,-,CATSDLRGRGELFF,TGTGCCACCAGTGATTTGAGGGGAAGAGGGGAGCTGTTTTTT
-,TRBV7-8,TRBJ1-1,-,CASSLTYTLREAFF,TGTGCCAGCAGCTTGACTTACACGCTTCGGGAAGCTTTCTTT
TRBD1,TRBV10-3,TRBJ1-5,-,CAISESGTGNQPQHF,TGTGCCATCAGTGAGTCCGGGACAGGGAATCAGCCCCAGCATTTT
TRBD1,TRBV28,TRBJ1-5,-,CASSLYDRGSNQPQHF,TGTGCCAGCAGTTTATACGACAGGGGTAGCAATCAGCCCCAGCATTTT
-,TRBV5-4,TRBJ1-3,-,CASSFGRNTIYF,TGTGCCAGCAGCTTCGGAAGAAACACCATATATTTT
-,TRBV28,TRBJ1-4,once,CASTPLGMQEKLFF,TGTGCCAGCACCCCCTTAGGTATGCAAGAAAAACTGTTTTTT
TRBD1,TRBV7-2,TRBJ1-1,-,CASSLTRTGEAFF,TGTGCCAGCAGCTTAACAAGGACAGGGGAAGCTTTCTTT
-,TRBV11-2,TRBJ1-1,-,CASSPPRTTGRNTEAFF,TGTGCCAGCAGCCCACCTCGCACTACAGGGCGGAACACTGAAGCTTTCTTT
TRBD1,TRBV29-1,TRBJ2-7,-,CSVGTGTPYEQYF,TGCAGCGTTGGGACAGGCACCCCCTACGAGCAGTACTTC
-,TRBV7-6,TRBJ1-5,-,CASSLSDNQPQHF,TGTGCCAGCAGCTTATCAGACAATCAGCCCCAGCATTTT
TRBD1,TRBV19,TRBJ1-2,-,CASTPTGSGYGYTF,TGTGCCAGTACCCCGACAGGGTCTGGCTATGGCTACACCTTC
-,TRBV9,TRBJ1-4,few,CASSEGPSPYEKLFF,TGTGCCAGCAGCGAAGGACCTTCCCCCTATGAAAAACTGTTTTTT
TRBD1,TRBV4-1,TRBJ1-6,-,CASSDRVGSPLHF,TGCGCCAGCAGCGACAGGGTCGGTTCACCCCTCCACTTT
-,TRBV19,TRBJ1-4,-,CASSSGWSNEKLFF,TGTGCCAGTAGTAGTGGGTGGTCTAATGAAAAACTGTTTTTT
-,TRBV9,TRBJ1-5,-,CASSVGGRGNQPQHF,TGTGCCAGCAGCGTAGGGGGCAGGGGCAATCAGCCCCAGCATTTT
-,TRBV27,TRBJ1-1,-,CASSFAGVRGTEAFF,TGTGCCAGCAGTTTTGCCGGGGTCCGAGGAACTGAAGCTTTCTTT
TRBD1,TRBV7-3,TRBJ1-5,few,CASSPQRTGGNQPQHF,TGTGCCAGCAGCCCCCAGAGGACAGGGGGGAATCAGCCCCAGCATTTT
-,TRBV9,TRBJ1-1,-,CASSVAGEVNTEAFF,TGTGCCAGCAGCGTAGCAGGGGAGGTTAACACTGAAGCTTTCTTT
-,TRBV4-2,TRBJ2-7,once,CASSQIWGPYEQYF,TGTGCCAGCAGCCAAATATGGGGTCCCTACGAGCAGTACTTC
-,TRBV7-8,TRBJ2-1,-,CASSLGAVRNEQFF,TGTGCCAGCAGCTTAGGAGCGGTGAGGAATGAGCAGTTCTTC
-,TRBV2,TRBJ1-1,-,CASSPLGYYSEAFF,TGTGCCAGCAGCCCCCTTGGGTATTACTCTGAAGCTTTCTTT
-,TRBV6-2/TRBV6-3,TRBJ2-7,once,CASSYGPSYEQYF,TGTGCCAGCAGTTACGGTCCCTCCTACGAGCAGTACTTC
-,TRBV7-6,TRBJ2-7,few,CASSRLQEGLHEQYF,TGTGCCAGCAGCCGACTTCAGGAAGGGTTACACGAGCAGTACTTC
-,TRBV5-1,TRBJ2-1,-,CASSLVSGPSLNEQFF,TGCGCCAGCAGCTTGGTTTCGGGGCCGTCCCTGAATGAGCAGTTCTTC
-,TRBV9,TRBJ2-2,-,CASSVDRTAGELFF,TGTGCCAGCAGCGTAGACCGGACAGCCGGGGAGCTGTTTTTT
-,TRBV3-1/TRBV3-2,TRBJ1-1,-,CASSQDIGGSTEAFF,TGTGCCAGCAGCCAAGATATAGGAGGAAGCACTGAAGCTTTCTTT
-,TRBV7-2,TRBJ1-2,few,CASSSTGTVNGYTF,TGTGCCAGCAGCTCCACCGGGACGGTTAATGGCTACACCTTC
-,TRBV30,TRBJ1-5,-,CAWSGDSNQPQHF,TGTGCCTGGAGTGGGGACAGCAATCAGCCCCAGCATTTT
-,TRBV7-2,TRBJ2-3,-,CASSPPGPSTDTQYF,TGTGCCAGCAGCCCACCGGGACCCAGCACAGATACGCAGTATTTT
TRBD1,TRBV5-1,TRBJ1-2,-,CASSWDRSSGGYTF,TGCGCCAGCAGCTGGGACAGGTCCTCGGGAGGCTACACCTTC
-,TRBV5-4,TRBJ2-7,-,CASSLDRATYEQYF,TGTGCCAGCAGCTTGGATAGGGCGACCTACGAGCAGTACTTC
-,TRBV20-1,TRBJ2-7,-,CSARNDYEQYF,TGCAGTGCTCGGAACGACTACGAGCAGTACTTC
TRBD2,TRBV14,TRBJ2-7,once,CASSQDRLAGLYEQYF,TGTGCCAGCAGCCAAGATAGACTAGCGGGGCTTTACGAGCAGTACTTC
-,TRBV6-1,TRBJ2-5,-,CASSEARARRETQYF,TGTGCCAGCAGTGAAGCGCGGGCTAGGCGCGAGACCCAGTACTTC
-,TRBV20-1,TRBJ2-7,medium-sized,CSAPREHEQYF,TGCAGTGCTCCGAGAGAGCACGAGCAGTACTTC
TRBD1,TRBV30,TRBJ1-5,-,CAWSRTGANQPQHF,TGTGCCTGGAGTCGGACAGGGGCTAATCAGCCCCAGCATTTT
-,TRBV5-1,TRBJ2-5,-,CASTKTGVEEETQYF,TGCGCCAGCACCAAGACCGGGGTTGAAGAAGAGACCCAGTACTTC
-,TRBV7-9,TRBJ2-3,-,CASSLGFTDTQYF,TGTGCCAGCAGCTTAGGGTTCACAGATACGCAGTATTTT
-,TRBV28,TRBJ1-4,once,CASSLRATNEKLFF,TGTGCCAGCAGTTTACGAGCTACTAATGAAAAACTGTTTTTT
-,TRBV12-2,TRBJ2-3,once,CASRLGGGLDVGGVPTDTQYF,TGTGCAAGTCGCTTGGGAGGAGGGTTAGACGTTGGGGGTGTTCCCACAGATACGCAGTATTTT
-,TRBV25-1,TRBJ1-5,-,CASSVGNSNQPQHF,TGTGCCAGCAGTGTTGGAAATAGCAATCAGCCCCAGCATTTT
TRBD2,TRBV13,TRBJ2-1,-,CASSRFSGGAYNEQFF,TGTGCCAGCAGCCGGTTTAGCGGGGGGGCCTACAATGAGCAGTTCTTC